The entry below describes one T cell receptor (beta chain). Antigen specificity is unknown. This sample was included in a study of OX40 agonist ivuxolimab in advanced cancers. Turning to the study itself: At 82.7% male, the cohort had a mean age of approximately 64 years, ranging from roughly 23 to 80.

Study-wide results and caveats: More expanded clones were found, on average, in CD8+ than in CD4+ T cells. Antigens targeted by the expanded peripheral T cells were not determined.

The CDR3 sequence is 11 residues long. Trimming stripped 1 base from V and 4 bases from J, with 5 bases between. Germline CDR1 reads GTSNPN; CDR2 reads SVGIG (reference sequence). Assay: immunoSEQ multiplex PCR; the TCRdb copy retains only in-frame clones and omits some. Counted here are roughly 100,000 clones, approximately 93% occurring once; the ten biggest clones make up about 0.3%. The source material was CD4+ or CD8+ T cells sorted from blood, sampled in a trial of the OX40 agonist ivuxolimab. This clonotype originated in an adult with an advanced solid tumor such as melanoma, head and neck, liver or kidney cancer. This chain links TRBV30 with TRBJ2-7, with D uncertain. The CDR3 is CAWSGGYEQYF. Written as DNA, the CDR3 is TGTGCCTGGAGTGGGGGATACGAGCAGTACTTC. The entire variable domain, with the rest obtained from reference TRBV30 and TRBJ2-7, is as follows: SQTIHQWPATLVQPVGSPLSLECTVEGTSNPNLYWYRQAAGRGLQLLFYSVGIGQISSEVPQNLSASRPQDRQFILSSKKLLLSDSGFYLCAWSGGYEQYFGPGTRLTVT.